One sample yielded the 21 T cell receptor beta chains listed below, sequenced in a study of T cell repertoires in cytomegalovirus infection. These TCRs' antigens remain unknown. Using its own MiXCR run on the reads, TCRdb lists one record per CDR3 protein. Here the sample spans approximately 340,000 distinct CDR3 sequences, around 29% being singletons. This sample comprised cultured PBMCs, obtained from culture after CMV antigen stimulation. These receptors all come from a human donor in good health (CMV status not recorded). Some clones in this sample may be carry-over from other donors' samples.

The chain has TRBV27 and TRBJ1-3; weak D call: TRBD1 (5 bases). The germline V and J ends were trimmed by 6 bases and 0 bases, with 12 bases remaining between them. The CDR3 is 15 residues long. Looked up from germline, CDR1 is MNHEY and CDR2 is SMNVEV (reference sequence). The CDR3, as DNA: TGTGCCAGCAGGGGCGACAGTTTCTCTGGAAACACCATATATTTT. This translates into CASRGDSFSGNTIYF.

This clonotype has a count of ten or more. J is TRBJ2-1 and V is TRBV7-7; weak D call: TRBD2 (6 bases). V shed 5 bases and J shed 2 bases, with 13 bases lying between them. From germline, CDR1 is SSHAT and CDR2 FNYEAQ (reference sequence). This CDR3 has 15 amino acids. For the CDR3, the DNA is TGTGCCAGCAGCCCAGGGACTGCTACCTACAATGAGCAGTTCTTC. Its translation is CASSPGTATYNEQFF.

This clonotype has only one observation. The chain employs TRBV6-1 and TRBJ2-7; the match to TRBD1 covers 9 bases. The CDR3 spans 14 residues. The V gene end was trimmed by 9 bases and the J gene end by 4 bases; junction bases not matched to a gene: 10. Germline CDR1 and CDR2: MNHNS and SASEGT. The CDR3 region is CASSGQGNIYEQYF. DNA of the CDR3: TGTGCCAGTTCCGGACAGGGGAATATTTACGAGCAGTACTTC.

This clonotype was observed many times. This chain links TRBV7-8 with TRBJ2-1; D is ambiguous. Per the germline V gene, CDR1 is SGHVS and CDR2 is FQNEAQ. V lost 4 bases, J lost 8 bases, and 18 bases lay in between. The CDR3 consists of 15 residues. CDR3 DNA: TGTGCCAGCAGCTACGTAAGCTCCGAAAGCGATGAGCAGTTCTTC. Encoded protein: CASSYVSSESDEQFF.

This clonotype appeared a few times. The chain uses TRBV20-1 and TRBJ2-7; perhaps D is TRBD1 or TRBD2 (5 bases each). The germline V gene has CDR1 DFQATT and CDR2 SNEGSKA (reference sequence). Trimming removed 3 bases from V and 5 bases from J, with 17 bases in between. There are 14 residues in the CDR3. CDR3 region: CSASRDASDDEQYF. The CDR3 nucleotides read TGCAGTGCTAGCCGGGACGCCTCTGATGACGAGCAGTACTTC.

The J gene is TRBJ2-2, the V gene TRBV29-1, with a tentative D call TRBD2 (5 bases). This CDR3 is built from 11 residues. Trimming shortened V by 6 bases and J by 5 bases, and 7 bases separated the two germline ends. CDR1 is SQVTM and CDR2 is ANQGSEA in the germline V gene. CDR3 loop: CSVGLTGELFF. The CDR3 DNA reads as TGCAGCGTCGGACTTACCGGGGAGCTGTTTTTT.

This chain's CDR3 is CASSSLSGGAYEQYF. CDR3 coding DNA: TGTGCCAGCAGTTCGCTTAGCGGGGGGGCCTACGAGCAGTACTTC. V and J are TRBV27 and TRBJ2-7, with 11 bases aligning to TRBD2. From germline, CDR1 is MNHEY and CDR2 SMNVEV (reference sequence). V lost 4 bases, J lost 2 bases, and 4 bases stayed unmatched. The CDR3 is 15 amino acids.

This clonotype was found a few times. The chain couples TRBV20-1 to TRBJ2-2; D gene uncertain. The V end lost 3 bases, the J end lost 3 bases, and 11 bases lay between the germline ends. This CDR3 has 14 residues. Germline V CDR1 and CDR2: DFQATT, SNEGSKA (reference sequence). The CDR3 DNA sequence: TGCAGTGCTAGTCGCGAGATACACACCGGGGAGCTGTTTTTT. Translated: CSASREIHTGELFF.

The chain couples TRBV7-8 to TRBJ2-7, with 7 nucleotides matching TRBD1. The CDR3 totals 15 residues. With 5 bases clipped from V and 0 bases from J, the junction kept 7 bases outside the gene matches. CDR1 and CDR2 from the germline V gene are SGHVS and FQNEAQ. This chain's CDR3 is CASSIGTASSYEQYF. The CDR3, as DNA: TGTGCCAGCAGCATCGGGACAGCGAGCTCCTACGAGCAGTACTTC. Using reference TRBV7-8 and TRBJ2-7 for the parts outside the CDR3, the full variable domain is GAGVSQSPRYKVAKRGQDVALRCDPISGHVSLFWYQQALGQGPEFLTYFQNEAQLDKSGLPSDRFFAERPEGSVSTLKIQRTQQEDSAVYLCASSIGTASSYEQYFGPGTRLTVT.

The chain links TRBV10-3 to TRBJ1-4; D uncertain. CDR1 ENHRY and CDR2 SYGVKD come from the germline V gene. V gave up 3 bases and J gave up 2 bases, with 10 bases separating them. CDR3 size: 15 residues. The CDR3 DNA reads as TGTGCCATCAGTGAAGGGATAGGTACTAATGAAAAACTGTTTTTT. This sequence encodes CAISEGIGTNEKLFF.

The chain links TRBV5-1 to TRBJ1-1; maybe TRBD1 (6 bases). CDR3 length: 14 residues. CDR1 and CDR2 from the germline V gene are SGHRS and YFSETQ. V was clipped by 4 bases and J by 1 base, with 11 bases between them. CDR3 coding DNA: TGCGCCAGCAGCGCCATGGACAGGAACACTGAAGCTTTCTTT. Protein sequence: CASSAMDRNTEAFF.

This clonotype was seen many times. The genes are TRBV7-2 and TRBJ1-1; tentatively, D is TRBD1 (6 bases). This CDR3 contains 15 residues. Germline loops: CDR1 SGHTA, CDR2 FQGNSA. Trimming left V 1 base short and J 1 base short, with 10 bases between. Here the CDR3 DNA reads TGTGCCAGCAGCTTAGTGCCGGGACAGAACACTGAAGCTTTCTTT. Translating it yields CASSLVPGQNTEAFF.

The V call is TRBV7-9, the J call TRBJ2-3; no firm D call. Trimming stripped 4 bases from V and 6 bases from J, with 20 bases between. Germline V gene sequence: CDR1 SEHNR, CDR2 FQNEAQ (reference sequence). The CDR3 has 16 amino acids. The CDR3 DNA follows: TGTGCCAGCAGCTCACCAGATCCTAGGCTGGACGATACGCAGTATTTT. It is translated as CASSSPDPRLDDTQYF.

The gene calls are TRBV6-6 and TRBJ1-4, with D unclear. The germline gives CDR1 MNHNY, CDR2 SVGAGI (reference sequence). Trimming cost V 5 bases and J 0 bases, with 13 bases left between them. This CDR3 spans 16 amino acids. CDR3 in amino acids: CASSPGKRTTNEKLFF. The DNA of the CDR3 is TGTGCCAGCAGTCCCGGGAAAAGGACAACTAATGAAAAACTGTTTTTT.

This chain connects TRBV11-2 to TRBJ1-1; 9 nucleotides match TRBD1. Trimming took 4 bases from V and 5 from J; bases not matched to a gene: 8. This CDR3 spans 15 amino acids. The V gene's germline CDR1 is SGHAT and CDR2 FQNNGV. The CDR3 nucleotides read TGTGCCAGCAGCTCTAGGACACAGGGGGCGACTGAAGCTTTCTTT. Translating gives CASSSRTQGATEAFF. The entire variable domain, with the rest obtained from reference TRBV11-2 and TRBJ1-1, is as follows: EAGVAQSPRYKIIEKRQSVAFWCNPISGHATLYWYQQILGQGPKLLIQFQNNGVVDDSQLPKDRFSAERLKGVDSTLKIQPAKLEDSAVYLCASSSRTQGATEAFFGQGTRLTVV.

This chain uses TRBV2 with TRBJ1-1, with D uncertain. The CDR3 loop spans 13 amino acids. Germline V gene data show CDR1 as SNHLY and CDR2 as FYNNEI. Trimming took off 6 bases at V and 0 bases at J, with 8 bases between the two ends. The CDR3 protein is CASREIMNTEAFF. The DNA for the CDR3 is TGTGCCAGCAGGGAGATTATGAACACTGAAGCTTTCTTT.

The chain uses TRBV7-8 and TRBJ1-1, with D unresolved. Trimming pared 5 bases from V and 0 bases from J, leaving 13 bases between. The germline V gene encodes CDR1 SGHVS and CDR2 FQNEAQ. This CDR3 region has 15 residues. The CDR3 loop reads CASSRSGEVNTEAFF. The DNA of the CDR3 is TGTGCCAGCAGCCGGTCGGGCGAGGTGAACACTGAAGCTTTCTTT.

CDR3 in amino acids: CASSPSGSIHEQYF. For the CDR3, the DNA is TGTGCCAGCAGCCCGAGCGGGAGCATCCACGAGCAGTACTTC. The rearrangement uses TRBV27 and TRBJ2-7; TRBD2 agrees at 8 bases. This CDR3 has 14 residues. Germline CDR1 and CDR2: MNHEY and SMNVEV (reference sequence). V shed 6 bases and J 5 bases; nucleotides not matched to a gene: 9.

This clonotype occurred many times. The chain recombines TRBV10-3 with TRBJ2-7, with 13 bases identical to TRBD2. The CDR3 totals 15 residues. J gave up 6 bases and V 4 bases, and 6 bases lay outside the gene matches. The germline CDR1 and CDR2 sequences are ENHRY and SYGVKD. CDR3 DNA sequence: TGTGCCATCAGTGGCATAGGACTAGCGGGAGCCGAGCAGTACTTC. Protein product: CAISGIGLAGAEQYF.

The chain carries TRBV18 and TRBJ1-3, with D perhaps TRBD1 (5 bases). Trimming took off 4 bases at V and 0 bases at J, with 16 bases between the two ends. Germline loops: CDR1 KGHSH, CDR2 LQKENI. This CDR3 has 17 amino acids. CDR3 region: CASSLSTVESSGNTIYF. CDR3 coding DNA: TGTGCCAGCTCACTTTCGACAGTGGAGTCCTCTGGAAACACCATATATTTT.

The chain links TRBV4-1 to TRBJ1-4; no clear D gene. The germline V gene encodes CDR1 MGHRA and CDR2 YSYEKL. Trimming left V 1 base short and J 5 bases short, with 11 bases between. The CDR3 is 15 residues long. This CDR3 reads CASSQGWPQNEKLFF. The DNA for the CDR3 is TGCGCCAGCAGCCAAGGTTGGCCCCAAAATGAAAAACTGTTTTTT.